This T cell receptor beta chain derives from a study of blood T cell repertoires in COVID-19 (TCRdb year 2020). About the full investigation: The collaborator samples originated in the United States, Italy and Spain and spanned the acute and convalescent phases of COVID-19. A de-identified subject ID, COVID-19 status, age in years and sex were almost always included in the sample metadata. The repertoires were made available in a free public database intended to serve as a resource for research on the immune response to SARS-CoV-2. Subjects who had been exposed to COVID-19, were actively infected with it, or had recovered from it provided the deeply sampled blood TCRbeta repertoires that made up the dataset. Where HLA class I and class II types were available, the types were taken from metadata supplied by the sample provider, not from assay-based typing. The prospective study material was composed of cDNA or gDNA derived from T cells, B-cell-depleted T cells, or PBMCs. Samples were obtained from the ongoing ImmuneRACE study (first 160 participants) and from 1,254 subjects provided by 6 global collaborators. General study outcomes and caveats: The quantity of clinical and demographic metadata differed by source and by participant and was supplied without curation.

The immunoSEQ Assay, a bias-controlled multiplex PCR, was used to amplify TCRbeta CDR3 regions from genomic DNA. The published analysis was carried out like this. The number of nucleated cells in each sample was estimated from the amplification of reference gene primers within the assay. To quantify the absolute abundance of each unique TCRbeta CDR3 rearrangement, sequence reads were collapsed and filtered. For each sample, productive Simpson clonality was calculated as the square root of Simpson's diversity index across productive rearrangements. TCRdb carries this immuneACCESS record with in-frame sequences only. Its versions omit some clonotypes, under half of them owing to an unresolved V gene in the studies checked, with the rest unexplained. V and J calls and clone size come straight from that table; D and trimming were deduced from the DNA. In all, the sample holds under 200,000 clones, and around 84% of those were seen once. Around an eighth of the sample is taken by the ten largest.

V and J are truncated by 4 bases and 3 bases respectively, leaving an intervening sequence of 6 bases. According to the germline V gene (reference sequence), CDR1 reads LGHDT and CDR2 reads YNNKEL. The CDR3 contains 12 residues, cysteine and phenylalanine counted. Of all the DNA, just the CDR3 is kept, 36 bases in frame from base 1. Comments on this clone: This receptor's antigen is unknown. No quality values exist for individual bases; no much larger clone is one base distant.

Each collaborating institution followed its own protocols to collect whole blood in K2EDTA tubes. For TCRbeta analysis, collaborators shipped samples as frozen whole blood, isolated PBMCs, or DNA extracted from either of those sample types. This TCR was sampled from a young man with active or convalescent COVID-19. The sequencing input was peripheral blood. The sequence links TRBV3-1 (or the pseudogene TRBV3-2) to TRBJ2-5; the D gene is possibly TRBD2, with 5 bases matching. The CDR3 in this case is CASSPEEETQYF. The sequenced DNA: TGTGCCAGCAGCCCGGAGGAAGAGACCCAGTACTTC.